This record concerns one T cell receptor (beta chain) sequence. The antigen is undetermined. These data are taken from a study of identifying expanded T cells in peripheral blood. Findings and caveats of the study: Technical replicates showed about 1.1 changed clones; approximately 2 weeks about 16.4; four weeks 19. Clone count variance between approximately two-week samples rose with total template count.

CDR3 length equals 13 residues. CDR1 and CDR2 (germline): PRHDT, FYEKMQ (reference sequence). V was pared by 5 bases and J by 8 bases, with 8 bases of the junction left unmatched. Collection occurred without any documented infections or immune events in donors. Assay used: immunoSEQ multiplex PCR; TCRdb lists only in-frame clones, some missing. The table lists about 100,000 clones, roughly 87% of them singletons. The sequence was collected from a person aged 18 to 70 in good health. The V gene is TRBV13, the J gene TRBJ1-2; 7 bases line up with TRBD1. Input material: blood. Written as DNA, the CDR3 is TGTGCCAGCAGCCTTCAGACAGGGTTCGGCTACACCTTC. Translating it yields CASSLQTGFGYTF.